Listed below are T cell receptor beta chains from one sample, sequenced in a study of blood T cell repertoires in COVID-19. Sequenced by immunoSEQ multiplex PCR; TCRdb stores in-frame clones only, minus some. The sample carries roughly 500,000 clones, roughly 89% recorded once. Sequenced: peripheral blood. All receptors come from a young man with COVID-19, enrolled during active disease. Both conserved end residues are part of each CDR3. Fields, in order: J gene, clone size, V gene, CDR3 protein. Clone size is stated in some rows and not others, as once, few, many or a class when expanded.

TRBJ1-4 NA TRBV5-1 CASSSSGTLGEKLFF
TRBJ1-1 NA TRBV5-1 CASSPDGQPTVAFF
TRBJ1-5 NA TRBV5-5 CASSGGNNQPQHF
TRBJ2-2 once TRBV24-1 CATSARDREVPGELFF
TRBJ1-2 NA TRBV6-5 CASSPDRGSVGYTF
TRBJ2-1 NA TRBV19 CASSIGDSYNEQFF
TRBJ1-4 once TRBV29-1 CSVSGVIANEKLFF
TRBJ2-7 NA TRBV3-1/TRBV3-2 CASSQDGAGTSYEQYF
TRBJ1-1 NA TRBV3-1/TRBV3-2 CASSPSPVGRDTEAFF
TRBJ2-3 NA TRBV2 CASSEVAGVSTDTQYF
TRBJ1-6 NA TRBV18 CASSPQGANSPLHF
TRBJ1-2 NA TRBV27 CASSFGDSYGYTF
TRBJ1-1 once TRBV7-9 CASSAVGQVGTEAFF
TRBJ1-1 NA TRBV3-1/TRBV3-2 CASRGRGGMNTEAFF
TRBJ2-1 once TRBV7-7 CASSTGTGVSYNEQFF
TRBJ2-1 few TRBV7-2 CASSINRGFYNEQFF
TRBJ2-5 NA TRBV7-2 CASSSRVAGTGHQETQYF
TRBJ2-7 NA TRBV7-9 CASSSLGGASYEQYF
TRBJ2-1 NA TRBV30 CAYSGLIGYNEQFF
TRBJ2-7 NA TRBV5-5 CASSVQTSGPYEQYF
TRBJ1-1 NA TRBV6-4 CASSDSVILGATTEAFF
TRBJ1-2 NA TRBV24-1 CATSSLDSYGYTF
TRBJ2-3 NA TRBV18 CASSPIQGTDTQYF
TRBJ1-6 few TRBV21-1 CASSKGRLGDRGNSPLHF